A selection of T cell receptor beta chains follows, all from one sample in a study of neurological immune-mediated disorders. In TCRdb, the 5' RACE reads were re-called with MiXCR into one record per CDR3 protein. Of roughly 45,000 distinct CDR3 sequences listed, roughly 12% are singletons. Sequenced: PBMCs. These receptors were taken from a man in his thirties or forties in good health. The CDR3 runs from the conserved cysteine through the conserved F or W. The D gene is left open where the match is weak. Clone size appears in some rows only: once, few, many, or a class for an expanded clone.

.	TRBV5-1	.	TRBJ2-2	CASSLDTTNTGELFF	TGCGCCAGCAGCTTGGACACGACGAACACCGGGGAGCTGTTTTTT
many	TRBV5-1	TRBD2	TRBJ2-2	CASSLQLASTGELFF	TGCGCCAGCAGCTTGCAACTAGCGAGCACCGGGGAGCTGTTTTTT
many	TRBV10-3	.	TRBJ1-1	CATQTRLNQGEAFF	TGTGCCACCCAGACTAGGCTCAACCAGGGTGAAGCTTTCTTT
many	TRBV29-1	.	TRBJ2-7	CSVEVAYEQYF	TGCAGCGTTGAAGTGGCCTACGAGCAGTACTTC
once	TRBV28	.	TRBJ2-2	CASSETEPFTGELFF	TGTGCCAGCAGTGAGACGGAACCATTCACCGGGGAGCTATTTTTT
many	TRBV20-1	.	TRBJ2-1	CSARSQRAEYNEQFF	TGCAGTGCTCGATCCCAGCGAGCCGAGTACAATGAGCAGTTCTTC
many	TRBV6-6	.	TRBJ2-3	CASRGGGAGPTDTQYF	TGTGCCAGCAGGGGGGGTGGGGCGGGACCCACAGATACGCAGTATTTT
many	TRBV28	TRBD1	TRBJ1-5	CASSLGTGGSWQPQHF	TGTGCCAGCAGTTTAGGGACAGGGGGTTCGTGGCAGCCCCAGCATTTT
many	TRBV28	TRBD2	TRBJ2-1	CASSWGGAGNEQFF	TGTGCCAGCAGTTGGGGGGGAGCGGGGAATGAGCAGTTCTTC
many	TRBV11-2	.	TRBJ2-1	CASSRGSAYNEQFF	TGTGCCAGCAGCAGAGGGTCAGCCTACAATGAGCAGTTCTTC
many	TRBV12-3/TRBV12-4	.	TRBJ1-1	CASSPSLVEAFF	TGTGCCAGCAGTCCCTCGTTGGTTGAAGCTTTCTTT
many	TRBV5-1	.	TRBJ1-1	CASSIDTSNTEAFF	TGCGCCAGCAGCATCGACACGTCGAACACTGAAGCTTTCTTT
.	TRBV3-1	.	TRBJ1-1	CASSHGPANTEAFF	TGTGCCAGCAGCCACGGTCCAGCGAACACTGAAGCTTTCTTT
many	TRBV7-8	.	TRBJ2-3	CASGWGRNTDTQYF	TGTGCCAGCGGGTGGGGGAGGAATACAGATACGCAGTATTTT
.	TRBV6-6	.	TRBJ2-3	CASSYGIRRTSTDTQYF	TGTGCCAGCAGTTACGGGATAAGACGGACCAGCACAGATACGCAGTATTTT
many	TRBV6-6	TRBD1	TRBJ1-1	CASSYGQGGDTEAFF	TGTGCCAGCAGTTACGGGCAGGGGGGTGACACTGAAGCTTTCTTT
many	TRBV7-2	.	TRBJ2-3	CASSLERDPSLDTQYF	TGTGCCAGCAGCTTAGAACGGGACCCCTCCCTCGATACGCAGTATTTT
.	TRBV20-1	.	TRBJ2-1	CSAVLSSGGSYNEQFF	TGCAGTGCTGTCCTAAGTAGCGGAGGCTCCTACAATGAGCAGTTCTTC
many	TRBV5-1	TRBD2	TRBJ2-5	CASSFGASGYQETQYF	TGCGCCAGCAGCTTTGGGGCTAGCGGGTACCAAGAGACCCAGTACTTC
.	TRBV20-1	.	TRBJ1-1	CSKQGRSTEAFF	TGCAGTAAACAGGGAAGGTCGACTGAAGCTTTCTTT
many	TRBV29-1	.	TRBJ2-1	CSVEGTDNNEQFF	TGCAGCGTCGAAGGGACTGACAACAATGAGCAGTTCTTC
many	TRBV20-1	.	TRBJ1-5	CSARDRLGNQPQHF	TGCAGTGCTAGAGACAGGCTGGGCAATCAGCCCCAGCATTTT
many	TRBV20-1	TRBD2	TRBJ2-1	CSASRLAGGPSDNEQFF	TGCAGTGCTAGCAGGCTAGCGGGAGGGCCAAGCGACAATGAGCAGTTCTTC
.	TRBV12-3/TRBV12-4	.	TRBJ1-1	CASSKVLGNTEAFF	TGTGCCAGCAGCAAAGTGCTCGGGAACACTGAAGCTTTCTTT
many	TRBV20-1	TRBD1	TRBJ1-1	CSALDATGGTEAFF	TGCAGTGCTTTGGATGCAACAGGGGGCACTGAAGCTTTCTTT
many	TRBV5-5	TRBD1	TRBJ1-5	CASSRTGGGNQPQHF	TGTGCCAGCAGCCGGACAGGGGGAGGCAATCAGCCCCAGCATTTT
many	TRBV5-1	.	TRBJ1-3	CASSLSTGLQGSGNTIYF	TGCGCCAGCAGCCTATCTACGGGCTTACAGGGTTCTGGAAACACCATATATTTT
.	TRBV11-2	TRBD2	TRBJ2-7	CASSLGTSYSSYEQYF	TGTGCCAGCAGCTTAGGGACTAGCTATTCGTCCTACGAGCAGTACTTC
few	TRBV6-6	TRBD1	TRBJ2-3	CASSPDTGGGTDTQYF	TGTGCCAGCAGTCCCGACACAGGGGGAGGTACAGATACGCAGTATTTT
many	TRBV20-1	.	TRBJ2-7	CSASQITNSYEQYF	TGCAGTGCTAGTCAAATAACCAACTCCTACGAGCAGTACTTC
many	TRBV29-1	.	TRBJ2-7	CSVDDGVSYEQYF	TGCAGCGTTGATGACGGAGTTTCTTACGAGCAGTACTTC
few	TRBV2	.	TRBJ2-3	CASSETDTQYF	TGTGCCAGCAGTGAAACAGATACGCAGTATTTT
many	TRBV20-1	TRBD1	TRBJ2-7	CSAPDRDVSYEQYF	TGCAGTGCGCCCGACAGGGACGTCTCCTACGAGCAGTACTTC
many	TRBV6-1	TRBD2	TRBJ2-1	CASSTLAGDYNEQFF	TGTGCCAGCAGCACCCTAGCGGGAGATTACAATGAGCAGTTCTTC
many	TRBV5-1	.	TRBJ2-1	CARTDEQFF	TGCGCCCGCACCGATGAGCAGTTCTTC
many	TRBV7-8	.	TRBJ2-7	CASSLGGASYEQYF	TGTGCCAGCAGCTTAGGAGGGGCCTCCTACGAGCAGTACTTC
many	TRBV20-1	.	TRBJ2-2	CSARAGVGELFF	TGCAGTGCTCGCGCAGGGGTCGGGGAGCTGTTTTTT
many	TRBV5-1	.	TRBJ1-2	CASSLGLMYGYTF	TGCGCCAGCAGCTTGGGACTGATGTATGGCTACACCTTC
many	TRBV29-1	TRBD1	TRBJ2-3	CSVETGARDTQYF	TGCAGCGTTGAAACAGGGGCCAGGGATACGCAGTATTTT
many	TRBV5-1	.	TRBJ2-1	CASSLAGVSYNEQFF	TGCGCCAGCAGCTTGGCGGGAGTGTCCTACAATGAGCAGTTCTTC
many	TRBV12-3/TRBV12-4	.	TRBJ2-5	CASSLGGHPETQYF	TGTGCCAGCAGTTTAGGGGGACACCCAGAGACCCAGTACTTC
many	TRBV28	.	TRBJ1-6	CASIPLRGGNSPLHF	TGTGCCAGCATCCCCCTTCGGGGCGGCAATTCACCCCTCCACTTT
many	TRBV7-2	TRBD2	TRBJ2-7	CASSSTSGSFSYEQYF	TGTGCCAGCAGCTCGACTAGCGGGAGCTTTTCCTACGAGCAGTACTTC
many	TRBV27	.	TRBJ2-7	CASSPTRAGNYEQYF	TGTGCCAGCAGTCCAACCCGGGCGGGAAACTACGAGCAGTACTTC
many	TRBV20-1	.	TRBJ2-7	CSARDPRRVSVYEQYF	TGCAGTGCTAGAGATCCCCGCAGGGTCTCGGTGTACGAGCAGTACTTC
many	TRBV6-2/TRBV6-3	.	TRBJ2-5	CASSSGAVAETQYF	TGTGCCAGCAGCTCAGGAGCGGTCGCGGAGACCCAGTACTTC
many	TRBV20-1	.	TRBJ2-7	CSAREGGSKRYEQYF	TGCAGTGCTAGAGAGGGGGGATCCAAAAGATACGAGCAGTACTTC